This T cell receptor (beta chain) appears in the sequencing data of a study of blood T cell repertoires in COVID-19. Study overall: PBMCs, B-cell-depleted T cells, or T cells provided the cDNA or gDNA that made up the material.

As handled by the study authors: Reference gene primer amplification gave estimated nucleated cell counts. Sequencing was performed with immunoSEQ multiplex PCR; in TCRdb, only in-frame clones are kept and a portion is missing. V and J calls and clone size follow that table, whereas D and trimming were derived from the DNA. Here the sample spans some 52,000 clones, just over 85% being singletons. V was pared by 5 bases and J by 0 bases, with 13 bases between. CDR3 length: 16 residues. Per the germline V gene, CDR1 is LNHDA and CDR2 is SQIVND (reference sequence). The genes are TRBV19 and TRBJ1-4, with D possibly matching TRBD1 (5 bases). The receptor was derived from a human donor in a cohort sampled during active COVID-19. The sequenced sample consisted of peripheral blood. The CDR3 here is CASSSSTAATNEKLFF. CDR3 bases: TGTGCCAGTAGTTCCTCGACAGCTGCAACTAATGAAAAACTGTTTTTT.